This T cell receptor (beta chain) stems from a study of shared clonotypes between healthy human individuals. Study conclusions and caveats: Unshared clonotypes carried lower generation probabilities than those common to all four donors.

Comments on this clone: Its antigen is still unknown.

Measured with immunoSEQ multiplex PCR; TCRdb has only the in-frame clones, and not every one. The sample contains about 1.1 million clones, 60% to 80% of which appear only once. Germline V lookup: CDR1 PRHDT, CDR2 FYEKMQ (reference sequence). Trimming took 6 bases from V and 3 from J; bases not matched to a gene: 3. The CDR3 covers 15 residues. J is TRBJ1-3 and V is TRBV13; the match to TRBD1 covers 12 bases. The receptor comes from a man younger than 35 in good health. Some clones in this sample may be carry-over from other donors' samples. The sample taken for sequencing was memory CD4+ T cells from PBMCs. Subset denoted: CD45RA-negative fraction. DNA for the CDR3: TGTGCCAGCAGGGGACAGGGGGCGCTTGGAAACACCATATATTTT. Its protein product is CASRGQGALGNTIYF.